This TCR beta chain was documented in a study of blood T cell repertoires in COVID-19. Libraries were prepared by immunoSEQ multiplex PCR; TCRdb keeps only in-frame clonotypes and omits some of them. The data contain about 160,000 clones, approximately 84% of them singletons. Germline CDR1 LNHNV, CDR2 YYDKDF (reference sequence). Trimming shortened V by 0 bases and J by 8 bases, and 19 bases separated the two germline ends. This CDR3 is 16 amino acids long. This TCR derives from a woman in her forties or fifties with COVID-19, enrolled during active disease. Sequenced sample: peripheral blood. The chain uses TRBV15 and TRBJ1-2; D is undetermined. CDR3 bases: TGTGCCACCAGCAGAGATCGGTGGGCCTCCACGGGGGGCTACACCTTC. This gives the protein CATSRDRWASTGGYTF. Variable domain in full (rest from reference TRBV15 and TRBJ1-2): DAMVIQNPRYQVTQFGKPVTLSCSQTLNHNVMYWYQQKSSQAPKLLFHYYDKDFNNEADTPDNFQSRRPNTSFCFLDIRSPGLGDTAMYLCATSRDRWASTGGYTFGSGTRLTVV.